This TCR beta chain comes out of a study of blood T cell repertoires in COVID-19 (dated by TCRdb to the early 2020s). Regarding the study in general: Samples from collaborators originated in the United States, Italy and Spain and spanned both the acute and convalescent phases of COVID-19. The material from the prospective study consisted of cDNA or gDNA derived from T cells, B-cell-depleted T cells, or PBMCs. The dataset comprised deeply sampled blood TCRbeta repertoires from subjects exposed to, actively infected with, or recovered from COVID-19. A freely available public database, intended as a resource for researchers studying the immune response to SARS-CoV-2, is where the repertoires were released. The samples were drawn from two sources: the first 160 participants of the ongoing ImmuneRACE study, and approximately 1,300 subjects contributed by 6 global collaborators. Nearly every sample came with metadata listing a de-identified subject ID, COVID-19 status, age in years and sex. Where available, HLA class I and class II types were obtained from metadata supplied by the sample provider rather than from assay-based typing. General study outcomes and caveats: Clinical and demographic metadata were provided uncurated, with the amount varying by source and participant.

CDR1 and CDR2 (DFQATT, SNEGSKA) derive from the germline V gene (reference sequence). V is clipped by 7 bases and J by 5 bases, and the sequence between their germline boundaries is 8 bases long. The CDR3 goes from the cysteine to the phenylalanine over 10 residues. The kept DNA is CDR3 alone, 30 bases in frame from the first base. The collaborating institutions used their own protocols to collect whole blood in K2EDTA tubes. For TCRbeta analysis, collaborator samples were shipped as frozen whole blood, as isolated PBMCs, or as DNA extracted from either sample type. TCRbeta CDR3 regions were amplified from genomic DNA by means of the immunoSEQ Assay, a bias-controlled multiplex PCR. As for how the authors treated the data: Nucleated cell counts per sample were estimated from amplification of reference gene primers within the assay. To quantify the absolute abundance of each unique TCRbeta CDR3 rearrangement, sequence reads were collapsed and filtered. For each sample, productive Simpson clonality was calculated as the square root of Simpson's diversity index over productive rearrangements. TCRdb limited this immuneACCESS table to in-frame rearrangements with V and J called. A share of clones is missing; checked studies link under half to unresolved V genes, and the rest is unexplained. Clone size and V and J calls were adopted from that table, with D and trimming inferred from the DNA. The sample table records 130,000 to 150,000 clones; about 80% of these occur just once. Clones ranked in the top ten supply more than 2.5% of the sample.

This clone was counted between two and nine times. Its binding antigen is unknown. Base qualities are missing; no much larger clone stands one base away. The sample consisted of peripheral blood. The rearrangement joined TRBV20-1 to TRBJ1-2; a confident D gene designation cannot be given. This TCR was sampled from a woman of 80 years or more with acute or convalescent COVID-19. The DNA reads TGCAGTGTCACCACTTATGGCTACACCTTC. This sequence encodes CSVTTYGYTF.